Given below is one T cell receptor (beta chain) in context. The sample belongs to a study of T cell clonotyping in hematopoietic cell transplantation. This table comes from immunoSEQ multiplex PCR, and its TCRdb copy is limited to in-frame clones, with some not included. The sample records under 7,000 clones, around nine tenths being singletons. This CDR3 comprises 17 residues. The V segment lost 5 bases and the J segment 4 bases; nucleotides outside the gene matches: 9. Looked up from germline, CDR1 is SGHTA and CDR2 is FQGNSA. The chain couples TRBV7-2 to TRBJ2-3, with 13 bases aligning to TRBD2. The origin of this receptor is a female patient aged 40-50 years who had an allogeneic stem cell transplant from a related donor, so the T cells may come from the graft donor. Some clones in this sample may be carry-over from other donors' samples. Specimen: peripheral blood mononuclear cells, collected 100 days after allogeneic stem cell transplant. CDR3 amino acids: CASSPPRLAGGPDTQYF. The CDR3 DNA reads TGTGCCAGCAGCCCCCCCCGACTAGCGGGAGGTCCAGATACGCAGTATTTT.